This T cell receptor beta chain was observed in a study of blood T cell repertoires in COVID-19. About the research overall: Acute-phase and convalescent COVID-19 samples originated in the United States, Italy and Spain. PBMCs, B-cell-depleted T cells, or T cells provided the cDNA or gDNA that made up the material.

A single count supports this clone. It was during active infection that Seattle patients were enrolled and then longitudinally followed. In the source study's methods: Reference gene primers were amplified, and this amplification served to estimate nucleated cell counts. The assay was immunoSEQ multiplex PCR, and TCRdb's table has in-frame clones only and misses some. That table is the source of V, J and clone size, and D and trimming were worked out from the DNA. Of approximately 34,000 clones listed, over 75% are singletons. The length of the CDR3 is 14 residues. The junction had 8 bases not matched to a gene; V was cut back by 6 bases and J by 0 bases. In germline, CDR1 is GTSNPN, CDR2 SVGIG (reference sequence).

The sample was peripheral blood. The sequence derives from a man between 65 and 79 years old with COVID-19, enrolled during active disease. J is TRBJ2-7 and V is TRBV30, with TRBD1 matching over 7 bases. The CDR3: CACPRTGSSYEQYF. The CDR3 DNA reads TGTGCCTGCCCCCGGACAGGAAGCTCCTACGAGCAGTACTTC.